This entry describes one TCR beta chain. This clonotype was detected only a few times. Its target antigen remains unknown. One base away there is no much larger clone; base qualities are not given. Every donor in the study was a healthy Caucasian. Three pairs of female monozygotic twins, all aged about 18 to 29 years, were included in the twin cohort. The RNA used for TCR libraries was isolated from peripheral blood mononuclear cells. These data originate in a study of identical twins (dated by TCRdb to between 2015 and 2016). Regarding the research as a whole: The study deep-sequenced TCR alpha and beta repertoires from monozygotic twins, unrelated adults of various ages and cord blood to test whether fetal clonotypes persist. Replicate twin experiments were performed at different times using different library preparation protocols to rule out contamination.

The CDR3, from cysteine to phenylalanine, totals 15 residues. The kept DNA is CDR3 alone, 45 bases in frame from the first base. V is cut back by 9 bases and J by 3 bases, with 12 bases in the junction unmatched. CDR1 and CDR2, per the germline V gene, are SNHLY and FYNNEI. Libraries were made using 5' RACE. TCRdb shows the sequencer as Illumina HiSeq 2000. Template switching introduced a universal primer binding site; the final cDNA contained a unique molecular identifier, enabling accurate counting of TCR cDNA molecules. Specific primers in the conserved constant-segment region were used to synthesize first-strand cDNA for TCR alpha and beta chains. To control for contamination, every cDNA library was double barcoded, receiving both a SMART-Mk sample barcode and Illumina barcodes. TruSeq adapter sequences, together with Illumina sample barcodes, were added in two successive PCR steps. The TCR alpha and beta cDNA libraries were sequenced on the Illumina HiSeq platform using custom primers. Per the authors' processing: MiGEC processed the raw reads to extract unique molecular identifiers, while MiXCR was used to determine the CDR3 positions. For each individual, recombination models were inferred using an EM algorithm with the repgenHMM and IGoR tools. Shared clonotype analysis was performed with the tcR package in R, normalizing sharing by the product of cloneset sizes. To study raw recombination without the effects of thymic and clonal selection, out-of-frame nonproductive sequences were analyzed. TCRdb reprocessing: public reads trimmed at Q25 with fastp, clones called with MiXCR, in-frame beta chains kept. Entries are consolidated by CDR3 protein sequence, retaining the most common genes and DNA. In this record, the V and J calls reflect TCRdb's handling and not the investigators' own analysis. The sample table shows fewer than 800,000 distinct CDR3 sequences, and 7% to 7.5% are seen once. The ten largest clones add up to approximately 1.5% of the sample.

On the study overall, not on this receptor specifically: Recombination models systematically underestimated out-of-frame TCR alpha sharing in monozygotic twins but agreed with sharing between unrelated individuals. Conclusions relied on cross-sectional statistical analysis, since the same donors could not be followed over many years. Out-of-frame TCR alpha sequences shared between twins showed an excess of low generation-probability sequences compared with coincidental sharing between unrelated individuals. Invariant T cells such as MAIT and iNKT could partly confound zero-insertion analyses, although diverse VJ usage argued against such confounding for most clonotypes. Fewer insertions were carried by abundant cord blood beta clonotypes, a similar but weaker trend appeared in young adult naive repertoires, and no such trend appeared in memory repertoires. In beta out-of-frame sequences, excess twin sharing was weaker, because having fewer shared sequences lowered the signal-to-noise ratio.

This sample also belongs to another study, concerning yellow fever vaccine responses in identical twins. In that second paper, the authors write: The T cell response to vaccination in identical twins was reported by the authors to appear partly convergent and partly personalized. Focusing on identical twins, the study followed the T cell clones that responded to the vaccine, and did so with precision.

The specimen sequenced was PBMCs. The receptor was derived from a woman aged 18-30 years in good health. In this chain, TRBV2 is recombined with TRBJ2-7; TRBD1 matches 9 bases in the middle. The DNA sequence is TGTGCCAGGGGTCAGACCGGGACAGGGCGCTACGAGCAGTACTTC. It specifies CARGQTGTGRYEQYF. With all but the CDR3 taken from the reference TRBV2 and TRBJ2-7 genes, the full variable domain is: EPEVTQTPSHQVTQMGQEVILRCVPISNHLYFYWYRQILGQKVEFLVSFYNNEISEKSEIFDDQFSVERPDGSNFTLKIRSTKLEDSAMYFCARGQTGTGRYEQYFGPGTRLTVT.